Described below is a single T cell receptor beta chain sequence and its context. No antigen is known for it. These data are taken from a study of graft-versus-host responses after intestinal transplantation. In the study overall: Multivisceral, liver-intestinal, or isolated intestinal transplants were received by the recipients. Anti-thymocyte globulin induction preceded about 3 years of tacrolimus and steroid maintenance in all recipients. Study-wide points: Early post-transplant HvG declines were associated with peak circulating GvH clone levels. GvH clones surfaced in recipient marrow, some emerging earlier in ileum or blood.

Generated by immunoSEQ multiplex PCR, the TCRdb table keeps only in-frame clones and is missing some. This sample carries 80,000 to 90,000 clones, around 90% of them seen once, and the ten largest clones take around 0.1%. CDR1 is SGHDN and CDR2 is FVKESK in the germline V gene. The V end lost 1 base, the J end lost 8 bases, and 14 bases lay between the germline ends. The CDR3 loop spans 14 amino acids. Sample: unstimulated CD4+ T cells sorted from spleen or lymph node cells, taken before intestinal transplant. The chain carries TRBV14 and TRBJ1-2; possibly TRBD1 for D (6 bases). The TCR comes from a human donor who received an intestinal transplant. DNA for the CDR3: TGTGCCAGCAGCCAAGGAGGGGGAGGGCGCGGCTACACCTTC. Translation: CASSQGGGGRGYTF.